Below, one T cell receptor beta chain is given with its context. No antigen is known for it. This CDR3 contains 17 residues. Donors gave 9 to 10 milliliters of peripheral blood apiece. The data were obtained in a study of blood T cells in healthy people across ages. Alongside a J-beta primer mix, a sample-barcoded 5' primer served in a second PCR lasting about 6 to 11 cycles. TCRdb itself ran the 5' RACE reads through MiXCR, one entry per CDR3 protein. The table records 2 million or so distinct CDR3 sequences, roughly 49% of them present only once. The study's findings and limits: Since the PBMCs were unsorted, naive and antigen-experienced cells could not be conclusively compared. Among long-lived donors, naive CD4+ cells were more numerous and diversity higher than in aged donors.

The gene calls are TRBV21-1 and TRBJ2-1; TRBD2 was called by the table and not checked on the DNA. TRBV21-1 is marked as a pseudogene. The sequenced material came from blood. The sequence was obtained from a woman between 35 and 50 years old in good health. DNA for the CDR3: TGTGCCAGCAGCAGGGACTACAGGGCGGGAGATTACAATGAGCAGTTCTTC. Translation: CASSRDYRAGDYNEQFF.